This is a list of T cell receptor beta chains from one sample in a study of HIV-infected patients and healthy controls. TCRdb processed the 5' RACE reads anew with MiXCR; each CDR3 protein has one entry. The table lists 8,000 to 10,000 distinct CDR3 sequences, more than 7% of them singletons. This specimen consisted of blood, obtained before antiretroviral therapy. Source of these receptors: an adult with HIV infection. The donor label of this sample is uncertain. Each CDR3 is given with its conserved first and last residue. A D gene is named only where the DNA matches it firmly. Some rows mark clone size as missing; the rest say once, few, many or name a class of expanded clone.

J gene: TRBJ1-2
V gene: TRBV19
D gene: .
clone size: many
CDR3 DNA: TGTGCCAGTCGGGACGGACGTAACTATGGCTACACCTTC
CDR3 protein: CASRDGRNYGYTF

J gene: TRBJ2-1
V gene: TRBV6-5
D gene: .
clone size: many
CDR3 DNA: TGTGCCAGCAGTTACGGGCTCGACCCCAATGAGCAGTTCTTC
CDR3 protein: CASSYGLDPNEQFF

J gene: TRBJ2-7
V gene: TRBV25-1
D gene: TRBD1
clone size: many
CDR3 DNA: TGTGCCAGCAGTGAATCGGGGACAGAGAACTACGAGCAGTACTTC
CDR3 protein: CASSESGTENYEQYF

J gene: TRBJ1-1
V gene: TRBV28
D gene: .
clone size: few
CDR3 DNA: TGTGCCAGCAAGCCCGGGGTGAGACAGGTCTATCGGTCTGAAGCTTTCTTT
CDR3 protein: CASKPGVRQVYRSEAFF

J gene: TRBJ2-6
V gene: TRBV4-1
D gene: .
clone size: many
CDR3 DNA: TGCGCCAGCAGCCTTCAGGCATACTCTGGGGCCAACGTCCTGACTTTC
CDR3 protein: CASSLQAYSGANVLTF

J gene: TRBJ1-5
V gene: TRBV28
D gene: .
clone size: many
CDR3 DNA: TGTGCCAGCAGGATGCCAGGGTGGGGTAATCAGCCCCAGCATTTT
CDR3 protein: CASRMPGWGNQPQHF

J gene: TRBJ2-3
V gene: TRBV24-1
D gene: .
clone size: many
CDR3 DNA: TGTGCCACCGCCGCGGCGGACCATACAGATACGCAGTATTTT
CDR3 protein: CATAAADHTDTQYF

J gene: TRBJ2-3
V gene: TRBV20-1
D gene: .
clone size: many
CDR3 DNA: TGCAGTGCTCCCCACCCAGATACGCAGTATTTT
CDR3 protein: CSAPHPDTQYF

J gene: TRBJ2-5
V gene: TRBV20-1
D gene: TRBD2
clone size: many
CDR3 DNA: TGCAGTGCTAGAGGTCTAGCGGGGGGCTGGGGGGAGACCCAGTACTTC
CDR3 protein: CSARGLAGGWGETQYF

J gene: TRBJ1-6
V gene: TRBV2
D gene: .
clone size: medium-sized
CDR3 DNA: TGTGCCAGCAGTGGGACAGCGGATTTCTCCTATAATTCACCCCTCCACTTT
CDR3 protein: CASSGTADFSYNSPLHF

J gene: TRBJ1-2
V gene: TRBV28
D gene: .
clone size: many
CDR3 DNA: TGTGCCAGCAGTTTATTCGAGGGGTATGGCTACACCTTC
CDR3 protein: CASSLFEGYGYTF

J gene: TRBJ2-1
V gene: TRBV11-2
D gene: TRBD1
clone size: many
CDR3 DNA: TGTGCCAGCAGCTTAGGAGCAGGGGGCGAATACAATGAGCAGTTCTTC
CDR3 protein: CASSLGAGGEYNEQFF

J gene: TRBJ2-7
V gene: TRBV29-1
D gene: TRBD2
clone size: many
CDR3 DNA: TGCAGCGTTGAAGATCGGCTAGCGGGAGGTCAGGAGCAGTACTTC
CDR3 protein: CSVEDRLAGGQEQYF

J gene: TRBJ2-1
V gene: TRBV9
D gene: TRBD2
clone size: many
CDR3 DNA: TGTGCCAGCAGCGGGACTAGCGGAAATGAGCAGTTCTTC
CDR3 protein: CASSGTSGNEQFF

J gene: TRBJ1-2
V gene: TRBV6-5
D gene: TRBD1
clone size: many
CDR3 DNA: TGTGCCAGCAGTTACTCGAAGTTGACAGGGAGCTATGGCTACACCTTC
CDR3 protein: CASSYSKLTGSYGYTF

J gene: TRBJ2-3
V gene: TRBV6-2/TRBV6-3
D gene: TRBD2
clone size: .
CDR3 DNA: TGTGCCAGCAGACCCGGACTAGTCACAGATACGCAGTATTTT
CDR3 protein: CASRPGLVTDTQYF

J gene: TRBJ2-3
V gene: TRBV3-1
D gene: .
clone size: many
CDR3 DNA: TGTGCCAGCAGCCAAAGTGGGACCCGCACAGATACGCAGTATTTT
CDR3 protein: CASSQSGTRTDTQYF

J gene: TRBJ2-4
V gene: TRBV20-1
D gene: .
clone size: few
CDR3 DNA: TGCAGTGCTAGAGATGTTCAGGATCTAGCCAAAAACATTCAGTACTTC
CDR3 protein: CSARDVQDLAKNIQYF

J gene: TRBJ1-5
V gene: TRBV10-3
D gene: .
clone size: many
CDR3 DNA: TGTGCCATCAGTGAGCGAGAAAAGGATCAGCCCCAGCATTTT
CDR3 protein: CAISEREKDQPQHF

J gene: TRBJ2-3
V gene: TRBV9
D gene: TRBD2
clone size: many
CDR3 DNA: TGTGCCAGCAGCGGGGGACTATATGATTCAGATACGCAGTATTTT
CDR3 protein: CASSGGLYDSDTQYF

J gene: TRBJ2-7
V gene: TRBV28
D gene: TRBD1
clone size: medium-sized
CDR3 DNA: TGTGCCAGCAGTTTAGGCAGGGGGTACGAGCAGTACTTC
CDR3 protein: CASSLGRGYEQYF

J gene: TRBJ2-2
V gene: TRBV28
D gene: .
clone size: many
CDR3 DNA: TGTGCCAGCAGTTTAAGGAGCGTGGCATCTACCGGGGAGCTGTTTTTT
CDR3 protein: CASSLRSVASTGELFF

J gene: TRBJ2-2
V gene: TRBV19
D gene: TRBD2
clone size: few
CDR3 DNA: TGTGCCAGTACCCACAAGCTAGCGGGAAACACCGGGGAGCTGTTTTTT
CDR3 protein: CASTHKLAGNTGELFF

J gene: TRBJ2-5
V gene: TRBV20-1
D gene: TRBD1
clone size: many
CDR3 DNA: TGCAGTGCTAGACCCCGACAGGGGCCGGCAGAGACCCAGTACTTC
CDR3 protein: CSARPRQGPAETQYF

J gene: TRBJ1-1
V gene: TRBV7-8
D gene: .
clone size: many
CDR3 DNA: TGTGCCAGCAGCTTACAGTATGGGGGAAACACTGAAGCTTTCTTT
CDR3 protein: CASSLQYGGNTEAFF

J gene: TRBJ1-2
V gene: TRBV6-5
D gene: .
clone size: medium-sized
CDR3 DNA: TGTGCCAGCAGCCAGGCGGACAGCTTCTATGGCTACACCTTC
CDR3 protein: CASSQADSFYGYTF

J gene: TRBJ2-7
V gene: TRBV6-2/TRBV6-3
D gene: TRBD2
clone size: many
CDR3 DNA: TGTGCCAGCAGACGCGGGGGGGCGAACTACGAGCAGTACTTC
CDR3 protein: CASRRGGANYEQYF

J gene: TRBJ1-1
V gene: TRBV12-5
D gene: .
clone size: many
CDR3 DNA: TGTGCTAGTGGTTTGGTACGTGGTGAAGCTTTCTTT
CDR3 protein: CASGLVRGEAFF

J gene: TRBJ2-7
V gene: TRBV29-1
D gene: .
clone size: many
CDR3 DNA: TGCAGCGTTTTGACAGCCTACGAGCAGTACTTC
CDR3 protein: CSVLTAYEQYF

J gene: TRBJ2-1
V gene: TRBV20-1
D gene: TRBD2
clone size: many
CDR3 DNA: TGCAGTGCTAGAGAGACAGGGGGCTTAGGACTAGCGGGAGGGTGGCAGTTCTTC
CDR3 protein: CSARETGGLGLAGGWQFF

J gene: TRBJ1-2
V gene: TRBV5-1
D gene: TRBD1
clone size: many
CDR3 DNA: TGCGCCAGCAGCCCTGGGGACAGACCTAACTATGGCTACACCTTC
CDR3 protein: CASSPGDRPNYGYTF

J gene: TRBJ1-3
V gene: TRBV7-2
D gene: .
clone size: .
CDR3 DNA: TGTGCCAGCAGCTTACCGGACTCTGGAAACACCATATATTTT
CDR3 protein: CASSLPDSGNTIYF

J gene: TRBJ2-7
V gene: TRBV11-2
D gene: TRBD1
clone size: many
CDR3 DNA: TGTGCCAGCAGCTCCACCCTCGGACAGGGGGCTCGGGAGCAGTACTTC
CDR3 protein: CASSSTLGQGAREQYF

J gene: TRBJ1-2
V gene: TRBV4-1
D gene: .
clone size: medium-sized
CDR3 DNA: TGCGCCAGCAGCCAAGGCAGACACTATGGCTACACCTTC
CDR3 protein: CASSQGRHYGYTF

J gene: TRBJ2-5
V gene: TRBV5-1
D gene: TRBD2
clone size: many
CDR3 DNA: TGCGCCAGCAGCCCCGGGAGGGGGGAGACCCAGTACTTC
CDR3 protein: CASSPGRGETQYF

J gene: TRBJ2-3
V gene: TRBV29-1
D gene: .
clone size: many
CDR3 DNA: TGCAGCGTTGAAGCGTCAGGTAGCACAGATACGCAGTATTTT
CDR3 protein: CSVEASGSTDTQYF

J gene: TRBJ2-5
V gene: TRBV29-1
D gene: TRBD1
clone size: many
CDR3 DNA: TGCAGCGTTGGGGACAGGGGAGGCCAAGAGACCCAGTACTTC
CDR3 protein: CSVGDRGGQETQYF